This paragraph covers one TCR beta chain sequence. What it recognizes is unknown. This sample was taken from a study of OX40 agonist ivuxolimab in advanced cancers. Broader study findings: CD8+ T cells (on average) carried more expanded clones than CD4+ T cells.

The data were produced by immunoSEQ multiplex PCR, yet TCRdb's version contains in-frame clones alone and is incomplete. The sample lists 55,000 to 65,000 clones, roughly 85% seen once, with 3% in the top ten. The CDR3 spans 13 residues. The V and J ends lost 4 bases and 7 bases respectively, with 13 bases between them. Germline V gene sequence: CDR1 MDHEN, CDR2 SYDVKM. This chain links TRBV28 with TRBJ1-2; a possible D gene is TRBD1 (5 bases). The receptor comes from an adult with an advanced solid tumor such as melanoma, head and neck, liver or kidney cancer. The sequenced sample was CD4+ or CD8+ T cells sorted from blood, obtained in a trial of the OX40 agonist ivuxolimab. DNA of the CDR3: TGTGCCAGCAGTTGGGGGGTTGCGCGTGGCTACACCTTC. Translated, it gives CASSWGVARGYTF.